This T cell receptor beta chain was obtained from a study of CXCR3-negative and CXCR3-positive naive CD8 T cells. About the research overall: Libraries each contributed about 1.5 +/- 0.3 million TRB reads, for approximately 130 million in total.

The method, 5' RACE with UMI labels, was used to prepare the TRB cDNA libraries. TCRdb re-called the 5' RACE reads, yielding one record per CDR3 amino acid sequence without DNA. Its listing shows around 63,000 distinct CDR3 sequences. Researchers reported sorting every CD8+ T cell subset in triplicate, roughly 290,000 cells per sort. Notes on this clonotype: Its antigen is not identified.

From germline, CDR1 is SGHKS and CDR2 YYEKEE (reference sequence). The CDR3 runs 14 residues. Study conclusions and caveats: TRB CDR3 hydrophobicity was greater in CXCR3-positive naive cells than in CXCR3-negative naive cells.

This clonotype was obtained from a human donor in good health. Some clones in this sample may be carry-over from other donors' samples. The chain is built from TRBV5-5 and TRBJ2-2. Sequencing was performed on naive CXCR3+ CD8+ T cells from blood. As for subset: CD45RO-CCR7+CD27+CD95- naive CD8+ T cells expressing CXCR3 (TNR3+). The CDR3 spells CASSLASFTGELFF.